The entry below describes one T cell receptor (beta chain). Its antigen is not identified. This specimen belongs to a study of beta chain features in type 1 diabetes. Study-wide context: Cells sorted and examined across all samples totaled nearly 110,000,000. Notes on the study in general: Within each of all four CD4+ subsets, Type 1 diabetes patients had TCRB CDR3s that were moderately but significantly shorter. In the patient group, naive, central memory and Treg TCRB repertoires seemed more alike than in the healthy donor group. For patients and controls alike, PCR might favor shorter templates to the same degree.

CDR3 size: 15 residues. Germline V CDR1 and CDR2: SGHDT, YYEEEE. V lost 8 bases to trimming and J lost 2 bases; unmatched junction nucleotides: 10. CD4+ naive, central memory, regulatory and stem cell-like memory cells were sorted via CD45RO/CCR7/CD25/CD127/CD95/CD27. The investigators reverse transcribed all of the isolated RNA, so they sequenced expressed TCRB transcripts. The method was immunoSEQ multiplex PCR; TCRdb's version includes in-frame clones alone and lacks a portion of them. The table shows hundreds of thousands of clones, with around 15% occurring only once. J is TRBJ2-3 and V is TRBV5-6; TRBD2 aligns across 8 bases. This receptor was obtained from a man aged 18 to 35 with type 1 diabetes. Sequencing input: naive CD4+ T cells from blood. In DNA, the CDR3 is TGTGCCAGTGAGGAGCGGGGGAGGTTCACAGATACGCAGTATTTT. Amino acid sequence: CASEERGRFTDTQYF. The full variable domain, in which reference TRBV5-6 and TRBJ2-3 provide the parts outside the CDR3, is DAGVTQSPTHLIKTRGQQVTLRCSPKSGHDTVSWYQQALGQGPQFIFQYYEEEERQRGNFPDRFSGHQFPNYSSELNVNALLLGDSALYLCASEERGRFTDTQYFGPGTRLTVL.